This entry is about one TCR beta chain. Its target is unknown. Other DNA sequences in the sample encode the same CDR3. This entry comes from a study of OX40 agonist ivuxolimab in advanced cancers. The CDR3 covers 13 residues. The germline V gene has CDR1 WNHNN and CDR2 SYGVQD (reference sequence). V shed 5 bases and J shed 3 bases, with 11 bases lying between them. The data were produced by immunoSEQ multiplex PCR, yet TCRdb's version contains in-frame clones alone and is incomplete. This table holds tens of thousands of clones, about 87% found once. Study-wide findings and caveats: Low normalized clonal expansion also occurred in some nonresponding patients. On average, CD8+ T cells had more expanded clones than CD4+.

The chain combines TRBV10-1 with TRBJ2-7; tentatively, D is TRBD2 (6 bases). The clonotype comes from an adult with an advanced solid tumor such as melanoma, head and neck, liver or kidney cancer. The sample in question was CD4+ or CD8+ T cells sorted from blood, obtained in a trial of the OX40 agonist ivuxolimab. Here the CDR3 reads CASSPGTGYEQYF. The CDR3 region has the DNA TGCGCCAGCAGTCCAGGGACTGGCTACGAGCAGTACTTC.